One sample yielded the 18 T cell receptor beta chains listed below, sequenced in a study of cytomegalovirus exposure and HLA in healthy donors. The PCR contained 60 Vbeta and 13 Jbeta primers. Libraries were prepared by immunoSEQ multiplex PCR; TCRdb keeps only in-frame clonotypes and omits some of them. Of more than 95,000 clones listed, 65% are singletons. Sequencing input: PBMCs. The receptors derive from a woman aged 40 to 55 in good health and CMV-seropositive.

The chain is built from TRBV29-1 and TRBJ1-6; 8 nucleotides match TRBD1. The CDR3 has 14 residues. The V gene end was trimmed by 6 bases and the J gene end by 8 bases; junction bases not matched to a gene: 9. Per germline, CDR1 SQVTM and CDR2 ANQGSEA. The CDR3 is CSVRRTGLDSPLHF. The CDR3 bases are TGCAGCGTCCGAAGGACAGGGTTAGATTCACCCCTCCACTTT.

The genes are TRBV5-5 and TRBJ1-2; a weak D match, TRBD1 (5 bases). CDR1 SGHKS and CDR2 YYEKEE come from the germline V gene (reference sequence). The CDR3 is made up of 16 amino acids. V was cut by 2 bases and J by 8 bases, with 22 bases left in between. The chain's CDR3 is CASSFGGPGIRRGYTF. For the CDR3, the DNA is TGTGCCAGCAGCTTTGGTGGGCCAGGGATAAGGCGCGGCTACACCTTC.

The gene calls are TRBV7-8 and TRBJ2-1; 10 nucleotides line up with TRBD2. In germline, CDR1 is SGHVS, CDR2 FQNEAQ. This CDR3 is built from 15 residues. Trimming cost V 0 bases and J 9 bases; bases outside gene matches: 5. The CDR3 nucleotides are TGTGCCAGCAGCTTAGCCGGGACTAGCGATGGTGAGCAGTTCTTC. This translates into CASSLAGTSDGEQFF.

The genes are TRBV6-1 and TRBJ2-7, with 7 bases aligning to TRBD2. The CDR3 length is 12 residues. Germline V gene lookup returns CDR1 MNHNS and CDR2 SASEGT. Written as DNA, the CDR3 is TGTGTCGTATGGGAGGGCTGGTACGAGCAGTACTTC. This codes for CVVWEGWYEQYF.

This sequence joins TRBV2 and TRBJ2-5; D is undetermined. V lost 2 bases and J lost 1, with 11 bases in between. The germline gives CDR1 SNHLY, CDR2 FYNNEI. CDR3 size: 15 residues. The CDR3 protein is CASSENGQAQETQYF. Here the CDR3 DNA reads TGTGCCAGCAGTGAAAATGGTCAAGCCCAAGAGACCCAGTACTTC.

This clone occurred a few times. The gene calls are TRBV7-2 and TRBJ2-3; D may be TRBD2 (5 bases). This CDR3 comprises 15 residues. The V and J ends lost 1 base and 2 bases respectively, with 10 bases between them. CDR1 and CDR2 from the germline V gene are SGHTA and FQGNSA. Here the CDR3 reads CASSLDGIPTDTQYF. CDR3 sequence (DNA): TGTGCCAGCAGCTTAGACGGGATACCCACAGATACGCAGTATTTT.

The V gene is TRBV19, the J gene TRBJ1-1; D is unresolved. Trimming took off 3 bases at V and 5 bases at J, with 10 bases between the two ends. The CDR3 has 13 residues. Per germline, CDR1 LNHDA and CDR2 SQIVND (reference sequence). CDR3 DNA sequence: TGTGCCAGTAGTATGAGGGAATCGACTGAAGCTTTCTTT. Protein: CASSMRESTEAFF.

The chain joins TRBV11-2 to TRBJ2-5; D not certain. The CDR3 consists of 14 residues. Trimming pared 1 base from V and 0 bases from J, leaving 6 bases between. The germline V gene encodes CDR1 SGHAT and CDR2 FQNNGV. The DNA for the CDR3 is TGTGCCAGCAGCTTAGCCCCCTACCAAGAGACCCAGTACTTC. As protein: CASSLAPYQETQYF.

This clone was detected once. This chain uses TRBV2 with TRBJ2-7; 10 positions agree with TRBD2. This CDR3 contains 15 residues. V lost 5 bases, J lost 3 bases, and 7 bases stayed unmatched. Germline V gene sequence: CDR1 SNHLY, CDR2 FYNNEI. The CDR3 sequence is CASSRTLAGNYEQYF. The CDR3 nucleotides read TGTGCCAGCAGTCGGACACTAGCGGGAAACTACGAGCAGTACTTC.

The chain links TRBV18 to TRBJ1-2; TRBD1 might be the D (6 bases). Between the trimmed V and J ends, which lost 1 base and 8 bases, there was a span of 11 bases. The CDR3 extends over 13 amino acids. Germline-derived CDR1 and CDR2 are KGHSH and LQKENI. The CDR3 nucleotides are TGTGCCAGCTCACCACGTGGGGGCTCGGGCTACACCTTC. Protein sequence: CASSPRGGSGYTF.

The chain is built from TRBV7-9 and TRBJ1-3; 7 bases line up with TRBD1. Per the germline V gene, CDR1 is SEHNR and CDR2 is FQNEAQ (reference sequence). Trimming removed 10 bases from V and 6 bases from J; junction bases left unmatched: 9. This CDR3 contains 13 residues. The CDR3 DNA reads as TGTGCCAACCCCGGGACAGCAATAAACACCATATATTTT. Residues: CANPGTAINTIYF.

V and J are TRBV13 and TRBJ1-1; TRBD1 might be the D (6 bases). CDR3 length: 16 amino acids. Trimming left V 2 bases short and J 3 bases short, with 16 bases between. Germline V gene lookup returns CDR1 PRHDT and CDR2 FYEKMQ (reference sequence). CDR3 in amino acids: CASSLLGQPRDTEAFF. The DNA for the CDR3 is TGTGCCAGCAGCTTACTCGGACAGCCGAGGGACACTGAAGCTTTCTTT.

The V gene is TRBV7-9, the J gene TRBJ2-1, with 9 bases identical to TRBD2. The germline gives CDR1 SEHNR, CDR2 FQNEAQ (reference sequence). This CDR3 spans 16 amino acids. V shed 5 bases, J shed 9 bases, and the junction held 14 bases outside the gene matches. The CDR3 sequence is CASSPWGEAGGSEQFF. The CDR3 nucleotides read TGTGCCAGCAGCCCCTGGGGGGAAGCGGGAGGTAGTGAGCAGTTCTTC.

V gene TRBV5-4 combines with J gene TRBJ2-2; TRBD2 matches 12 bases. The ends lost 4 bases at V and 3 bases at J; junction bases unmatched: 4. The CDR3 covers 16 residues. Per germline, CDR1 SGHNT and CDR2 YYREEE (reference sequence). The CDR3 protein is CASSRASGRDTGELFF. CDR3 DNA sequence: TGTGCCAGCAGCAGGGCTAGCGGGAGGGACACCGGGGAGCTGTTTTTT.

The V call is TRBV7-9, the J call TRBJ1-1; D is undetermined. Trimming pared 5 bases from V and 1 base from J, leaving 14 bases between. Germline V gives CDR1 SEHNR, CDR2 FQNEAQ (reference sequence). CDR3 length equals 15 residues. As DNA, the CDR3 is TGTGCCAGCAGCCCCATAGTCACTGGGAACACTGAAGCTTTCTTT. Its protein is CASSPIVTGNTEAFF.

The chain couples TRBV28 to TRBJ2-3, with a possible D match to TRBD2 (6 bases). V lost 3 bases and J 0 bases, leaving 7 bases between the germline ends. Germline V lookup: CDR1 MDHEN, CDR2 SYDVKM. The CDR3 extends over 14 amino acids. This CDR3 is CASSFTSSTDTQYF. The CDR3 nucleotides are TGTGCCAGCAGTTTCACTAGCAGCACAGATACGCAGTATTTT.

This clone came up a few times. This sequence joins TRBV19 and TRBJ2-3, with TRBD2 matching 8 bases. The ends lost 5 bases at V and 3 bases at J; junction bases unmatched: 7. The CDR3 contains 15 residues. CDR1 and CDR2 (germline): LNHDA, SQIVND (reference sequence). The CDR3 DNA sequence: TGTGCCAGTAGTCCGTACGGGGGGGCGACAGATACGCAGTATTTT. It yields the protein CASSPYGGATDTQYF.

This clone was seen a few times. The chain links TRBV2 to TRBJ1-5; D uncertain. V lost 10 bases and J 4 bases, leaving 26 bases between the germline ends. Germline loops: CDR1 SNHLY, CDR2 FYNNEI. CDR3 length: 17 amino acids. In nucleotides, the CDR3 is TGTGCCAAAAGAGAAAGAGGCATCCGAGGAAGGAATCAGCCCCAGCATTTT. It codes for CAKRERGIRGRNQPQHF.